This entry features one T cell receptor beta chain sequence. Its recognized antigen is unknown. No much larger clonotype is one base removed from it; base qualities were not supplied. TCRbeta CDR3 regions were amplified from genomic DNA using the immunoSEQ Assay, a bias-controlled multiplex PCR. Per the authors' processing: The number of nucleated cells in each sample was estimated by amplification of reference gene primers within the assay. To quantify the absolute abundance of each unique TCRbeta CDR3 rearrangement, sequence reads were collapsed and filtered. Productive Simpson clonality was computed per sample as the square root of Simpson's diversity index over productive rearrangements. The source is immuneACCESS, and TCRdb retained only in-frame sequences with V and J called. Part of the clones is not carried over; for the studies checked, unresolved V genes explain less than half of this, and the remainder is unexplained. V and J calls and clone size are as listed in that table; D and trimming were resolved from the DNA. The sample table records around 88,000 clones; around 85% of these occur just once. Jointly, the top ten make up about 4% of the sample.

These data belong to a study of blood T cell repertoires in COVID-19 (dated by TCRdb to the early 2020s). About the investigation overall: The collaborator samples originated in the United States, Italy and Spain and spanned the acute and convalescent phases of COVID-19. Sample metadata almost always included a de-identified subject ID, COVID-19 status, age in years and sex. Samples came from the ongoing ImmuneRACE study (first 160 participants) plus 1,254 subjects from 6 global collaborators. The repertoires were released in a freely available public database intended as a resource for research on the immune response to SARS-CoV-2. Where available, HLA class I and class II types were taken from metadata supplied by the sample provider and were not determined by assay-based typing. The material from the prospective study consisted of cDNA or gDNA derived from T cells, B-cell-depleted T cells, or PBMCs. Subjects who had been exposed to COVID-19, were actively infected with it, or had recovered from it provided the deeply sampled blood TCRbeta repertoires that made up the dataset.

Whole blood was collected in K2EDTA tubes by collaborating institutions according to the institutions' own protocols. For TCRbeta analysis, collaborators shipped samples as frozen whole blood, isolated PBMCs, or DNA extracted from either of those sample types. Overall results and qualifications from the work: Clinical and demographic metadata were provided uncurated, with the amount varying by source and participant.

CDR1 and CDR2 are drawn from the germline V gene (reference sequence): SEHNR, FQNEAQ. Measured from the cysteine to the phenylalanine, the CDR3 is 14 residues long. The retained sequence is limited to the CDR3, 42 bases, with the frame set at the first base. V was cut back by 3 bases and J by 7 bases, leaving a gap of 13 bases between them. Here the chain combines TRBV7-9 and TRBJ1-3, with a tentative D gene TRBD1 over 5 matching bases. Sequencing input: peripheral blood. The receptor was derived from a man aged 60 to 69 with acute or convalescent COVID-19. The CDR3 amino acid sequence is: CASSLVGAGNTIYF. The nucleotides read TGTGCCAGCAGCTTGGTAGGGGCCGGGAACACCATATATTTT.